This T cell receptor beta chain was captured by sequencing in a study of T cell repertoires in cytomegalovirus infection. The overall study: Researchers turned to recently identified HLA-C-restricted CMV epitopes as well as well-studied HLA-B-restricted ones.

MiXCR was run by TCRdb on the reads, yielding one entry per CDR3 protein. The sample has roughly 920,000 distinct CDR3 sequences; less than 35% are singletons. The CDR3 runs 15 residues. The germline gives CDR1 SGHTA, CDR2 FQGNSA. Regarding this clonotype: Its antigen is unidentified. Being one base from a much bigger clone, this may be a read error.

The sequence was obtained from a human donor in good health (CMV status not recorded). Some clones in this sample may be carry-over from other donors' samples. The sample in question was cultured CD8+ T cells from PBMCs, obtained from culture after CMV antigen stimulation. The rearrangement uses TRBV7-2 and TRBJ2-3; D remains ambiguous. CDR3 residues: CASSFIEPPLDTLYF. CDR3 sequence (DNA): TGTGCCAGCAGCTTTATCGAGCCCCCGTTAGATACGCTGTATTTT.